This is a list of T cell receptor beta chains from one sample in a study of blood T cell repertoires in COVID-19. Generated by immunoSEQ multiplex PCR, the TCRdb table keeps only in-frame clones and is missing some. The sample carries roughly 70,000 clones, over 70% recorded once. The sequenced sample was peripheral blood. The receptor source for this set is a man aged 50 or older with active COVID-19. CDR3s include the opening cysteine and the closing phenylalanine or tryptophan. A D gene is named only where the DNA matches it firmly. The size of a clone is reported for some rows only, either as once, few or many, or as a class for expanded clones.

TRBJ2-1 NA TRBV2 TRBD2 TGTGCCAGCAGTGAATCCCGCGGGAGCGGGGGAACCTACAATGAGCAGTTCTTC CASSESRGSGGTYNEQFF
TRBJ2-7 NA TRBV9 NA TGTGCCAGCAGCGTAGGGTCATTAGCGGCCTCCTACGAGCAGTACTTC CASSVGSLAASYEQYF
TRBJ1-1 NA TRBV19 NA TGTGCCAGTAGTATGGATTTGGTTCGGGGAGCTTTCTTT CASSMDLVRGAFF
TRBJ2-3 NA TRBV20-1 TRBD2 TGCAGTGCCAGTCGAAGCGGGAGTAGAGATACGCAGTATTTT CSASRSGSRDTQYF
TRBJ2-3 NA TRBV27 TRBD2 TGTGCCAGCACCACGACTAGCGGGAGTAGCACAGATACGCAGTATTTT CASTTTSGSSTDTQYF
TRBJ2-2 NA TRBV7-9 NA TGTGCCAGCAGCCCCCATGCAGGGGTGAACACCGGGGAGCTGTTTTTT CASSPHAGVNTGELFF
TRBJ1-5 NA TRBV7-9 TRBD1 TGTGCCAGCAGCTTAACTCCAGGGGGAAGCAATCAGCCCCAGCATTTT CASSLTPGGSNQPQHF
TRBJ2-2 NA TRBV12-3/TRBV12-4 NA TGTGCCAGCAGTTCGCGGGACACCGGGGAGCTGTTTTTT CASSSRDTGELFF
TRBJ1-6 few TRBV4-3 NA TGCGCCAGCAGCCAAGATCTAAATTCACCCCTCCACTTT CASSQDLNSPLHF
TRBJ1-3 NA TRBV5-4 TRBD1 TGTGCCAGCAGCTCCGGGACAGGGACCTCTGGAAACACCATATATTTT CASSSGTGTSGNTIYF
TRBJ2-5 NA TRBV29-1 NA TGCAGCTTTAGAATATCCCAAGAGACCCAGTACTTC CSFRISQETQYF
TRBJ2-7 NA TRBV12-3/TRBV12-4 TRBD1 TGTGCCAGCAGTTTATGGGACAGACCCGAGCAGTACTTC CASSLWDRPEQYF
TRBJ1-1 NA TRBV3-1/TRBV3-2 TRBD1 TGTGCCAGCAGCCCCCGGGACAGGGGCGTGAACACTGAAGCTTTCTTT CASSPRDRGVNTEAFF
TRBJ2-1 NA TRBV9 NA TGTGCCAGCAGCGTAGAGCAGCAATGGAGTGAGCAGTTCTTC CASSVEQQWSEQFF
TRBJ1-5 NA TRBV27 TRBD1 TGTGCCAGCAGTTCGGCAGGGGGCTCGGGGCAGCCCCAGCATTTT CASSSAGGSGQPQHF
TRBJ2-1 NA TRBV7-9 NA TGTGCCAGCAGTTACTCTACACGACCGGCGGTCGATGAGCAGTTCTTC CASSYSTRPAVDEQFF
TRBJ2-3 NA TRBV9 TRBD1 TGTGCCAGCAGCGTTCAGGGGGACAGACACACAGATACGCAGTATTTT CASSVQGDRHTDTQYF
TRBJ2-7 NA TRBV20-1 NA TGCAGTGCTATTACTGATGGCGAGCAGTACTTC CSAITDGEQYF
TRBJ2-3 NA TRBV9 TRBD2 TGTGCCAGCAGCGTAGGCCTAGCGGGAGGGGGAGATACGCAGTATTTT CASSVGLAGGGDTQYF
TRBJ1-6 NA TRBV24-1 NA TGTGCCACCAGTGTACTGACAGGCTTTAATTCACCCCTCCACTTT CATSVLTGFNSPLHF
TRBJ1-1 once TRBV4-3 TRBD1 TGCGCCAGCAGCCAGGGACAGGGGTTGAACACTGAAGCTTTCTTT CASSQGQGLNTEAFF
TRBJ2-2 NA TRBV4-1 TRBD2 TGCGCCAGCAGCCAACCGACTAGCGGGAGCACCGGGGAGCTGTTTTTT CASSQPTSGSTGELFF
TRBJ2-2 NA TRBV5-1 TRBD1 TGCGCCAGCAGCTTTAGACAGGGCCCCCTGAACACCGGGGAGCTGTTTTTT CASSFRQGPLNTGELFF
TRBJ2-7 few TRBV5-4 TRBD2 TGTGCCAGCAGCTTGACCGCGACTAGCGGGAGCCCCGGGCAGTACTTC CASSLTATSGSPGQYF
TRBJ1-5 NA TRBV19 NA TGTGCCAGTAGTCCACAGGGATGGGACAATCAGCCCCAGCATTTT CASSPQGWDNQPQHF
TRBJ1-6 NA TRBV5-5 NA TGTGCCAGCAGCCTTTCGTCGGGTCGGTATAATTCACCCCTCCACTTT CASSLSSGRYNSPLHF
TRBJ1-1 NA TRBV5-4 TRBD1 TGTGCCAGCAGCTTGACAGGGGGCACTGAAGCTTTCTTT CASSLTGGTEAFF
TRBJ1-2 NA TRBV27 TRBD1 TGTGCCAGCAGTTATGATTGGACAGGGTACCAAGATGGCTACACCTTC CASSYDWTGYQDGYTF
TRBJ1-4 once TRBV11-2 TRBD1 TGTGCCAGCAGCCCCCCGGGACAGGGGGGTGAAAAACTGTTTTTT CASSPPGQGGEKLFF
TRBJ2-2 NA TRBV5-1 NA TGCGCCAGCAGCTTGGGAGGCGGGGAGCTGTTTTTT CASSLGGGELFF
TRBJ2-2 NA TRBV15 NA TGTGCCACCAGCAGGGCGGTCGCAACTAACACCGGGGAGCTGTTTTTT CATSRAVATNTGELFF
TRBJ1-6 NA TRBV11-2 NA TGTGCCAGTAGACGGGGGGAAGAAGGGCGTTCACCCCTCCACTTT CASRRGEEGRSPLHF
TRBJ2-3 NA TRBV7-2 NA TGTGCCAGCAGCTCAGGGAACTCTTTCACAGATACGCAGTATTTT CASSSGNSFTDTQYF
TRBJ2-7 NA TRBV30 TRBD1 TGTGCCTGGAGCCGGACAGGGATCGTCTCCTACGAGCAGTACTTC CAWSRTGIVSYEQYF
TRBJ2-5 NA TRBV5-1 TRBD2 TGCGCCAGCAGCCAACTAGCGGGAGCATCGGAGACCCAGTACTTC CASSQLAGASETQYF
TRBJ2-7 NA TRBV7-8 NA TGTGCCAGCAGCTTAGTGGTAGCCTACGAGCAGTACTTC CASSLVVAYEQYF
TRBJ2-7 NA TRBV27 TRBD1 TGTGCCAGCAGTTTAATCCGGGGACAGGGTGCCCACGAGCAGTACTTC CASSLIRGQGAHEQYF